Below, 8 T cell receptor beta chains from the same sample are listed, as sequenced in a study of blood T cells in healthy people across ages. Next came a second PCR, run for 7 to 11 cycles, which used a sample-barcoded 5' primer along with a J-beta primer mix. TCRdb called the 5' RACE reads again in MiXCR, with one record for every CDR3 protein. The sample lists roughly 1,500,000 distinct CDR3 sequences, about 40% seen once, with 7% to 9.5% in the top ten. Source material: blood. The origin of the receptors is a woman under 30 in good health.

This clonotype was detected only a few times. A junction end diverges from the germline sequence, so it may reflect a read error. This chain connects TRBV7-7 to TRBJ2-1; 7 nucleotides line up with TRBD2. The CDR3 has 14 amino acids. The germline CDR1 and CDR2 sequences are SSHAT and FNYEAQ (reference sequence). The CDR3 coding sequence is TGTGCTAGCAGCTTAGAGGGGAGGGCGGATGAGCAGTTCTTC. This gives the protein CASSLEGRADEQFF.

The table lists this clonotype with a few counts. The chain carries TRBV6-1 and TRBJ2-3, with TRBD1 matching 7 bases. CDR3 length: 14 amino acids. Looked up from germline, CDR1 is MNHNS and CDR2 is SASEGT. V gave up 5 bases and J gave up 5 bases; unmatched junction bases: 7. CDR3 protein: CASSLGQFIDTQYF. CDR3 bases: TGTGCCAGCAGTTTGGGACAGTTCATAGATACGCAGTATTTT.

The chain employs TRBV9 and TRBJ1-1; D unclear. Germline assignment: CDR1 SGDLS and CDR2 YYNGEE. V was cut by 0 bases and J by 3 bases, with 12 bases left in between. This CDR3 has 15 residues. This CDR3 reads CASSVGPSGDTEAFF. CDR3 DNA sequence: TGTGCCAGCAGCGTAGGCCCCTCCGGGGACACTGAAGCTTTCTTT.

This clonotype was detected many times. In DNA form, the CDR3 reads TGTGCCACCGGGACTAGCGGGAAAAATGAGCAGTTCTTC. It codes for CATGTSGKNEQFF. J is TRBJ2-1 and V is TRBV25-1; 13 nucleotides align to TRBD2. V lost 10 bases, J lost 7 bases, and 4 bases stayed unmatched. This CDR3 is built from 13 residues. Looked up from germline, CDR1 is MGHDK and CDR2 is SYGVNS.

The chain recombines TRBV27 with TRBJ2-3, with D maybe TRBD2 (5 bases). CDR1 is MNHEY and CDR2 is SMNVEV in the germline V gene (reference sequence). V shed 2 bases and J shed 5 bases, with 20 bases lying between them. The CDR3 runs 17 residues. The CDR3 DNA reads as TGTGCCAGCAGTTTAGGGATTGGTAGCGCCTACGTAGATACGCAGTATTTT. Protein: CASSLGIGSAYVDTQYF.

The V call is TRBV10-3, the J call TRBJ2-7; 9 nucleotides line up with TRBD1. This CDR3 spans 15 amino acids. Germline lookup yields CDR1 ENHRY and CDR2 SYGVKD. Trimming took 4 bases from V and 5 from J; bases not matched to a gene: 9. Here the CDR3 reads CAISVEGTGLDEQYF. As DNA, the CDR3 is TGTGCCATCAGTGTGGAGGGGACAGGGCTCGACGAGCAGTACTTC.

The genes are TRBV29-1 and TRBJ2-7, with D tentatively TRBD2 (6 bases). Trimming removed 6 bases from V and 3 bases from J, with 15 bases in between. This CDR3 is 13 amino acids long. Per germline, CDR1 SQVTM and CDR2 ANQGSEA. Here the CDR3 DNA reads TGCAGCGTAGGTTGGGGGGAACTCTACGAGCAGTACTTC. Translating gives CSVGWGELYEQYF.

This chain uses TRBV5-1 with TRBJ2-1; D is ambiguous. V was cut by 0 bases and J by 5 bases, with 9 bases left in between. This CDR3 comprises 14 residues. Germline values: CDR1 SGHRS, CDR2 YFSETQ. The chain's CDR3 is CASSLASWNNEQFF. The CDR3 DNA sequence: TGCGCCAGCAGCTTGGCCAGCTGGAACAATGAGCAGTTCTTC.